What follows is one T cell receptor beta chain and its context. This sample was included in a study of Ad26.COV2.S vaccination and SARS-CoV-2 variants. V dropped 1 base and J dropped 2; count of bases not matched to a gene: 4. The germline V gene has CDR1 SGHTA and CDR2 FQGNSA. The CDR3 contains 17 residues. TCRdb's copy holds only in-frame clones and misses some; the assay was immunoSEQ multiplex PCR. The table records about 350,000 clones, 80% to 90% of them present only once. Treatment reported: around 19 received Ad26.COV2.S at low or high dose, single or two shots; about 5 received placebo; per-sample allocation not given. Samples were taken on day 63 after the first vaccine or placebo injection.

The starting material was peripheral blood, obtained in a trial of Ad26.COV2.S vaccine versus placebo. The chain couples TRBV7-2 to TRBJ2-5; the match to TRBD2 covers 13 bases. The receptor was isolated from a person between 18 and 65 years old who received the Ad26.COV2.S COVID-19 vaccine or a placebo. The chain's CDR3 is CASSLGKLAGGQETQYF. Here the CDR3 DNA reads TGTGCCAGCAGCTTAGGGAAACTAGCGGGGGGGCAAGAGACCCAGTACTTC.